This T cell receptor beta chain was captured by sequencing in a study of CD8 T cells in Susac syndrome (dated by TCRdb to about 2019). A note on the overall study: Among the sequenced Susac syndrome patients, about six had clinically active disease and under ten were in clinical remission. Susac syndrome patients were therapy-naive, on corticosteroids (some also receiving IVIg), or on IVIg alone at blood withdrawal. Repertoire sequencing was used to test whether CD8+ T cell activation and differentiation in Susac syndrome was antigen driven. The clonality of the CD8+ T cell repertoire was compared across more than 9 healthy donors, about 14 Susac syndrome patients and fewer than 16 multiple sclerosis patients.

Study-wide findings and limitations: The number of individuals in the TCR sequencing and HLA analysis was recognized as being relatively small. Sixteen and five Susac-specific public clones were found in the total CD8+ and CD8+ TEMRA repertoires, respectively. Susac syndrome CD8+ repertoires showed clonal expansion, highest in CD8+ TEMRA cells and greater in clinically active than remitting patients.

Concerning this clonotype itself: Its antigen remains unidentified. Base qualities are not at hand, and no much larger clone is one base apart.

The CDR3 contains 13 residues, cysteine and phenylalanine counted. The retained sequence is limited to the CDR3, 39 bases, with the frame set at the first base. V and J are truncated by 5 bases and 7 bases respectively, leaving an intervening sequence of 15 bases. High-throughput TCR beta sequencing profiled peripheral blood CD8+ and CD4+ T cells from healthy donors, Susac syndrome patients and multiple sclerosis patients. The Susac syndrome patients fulfilled recently defined diagnostic criteria for either definite or probable disease. CD8+ TEMRA cells were enriched by FACS, while bulk CD8+ and CD4+ T cells were purified by magnetic negative isolation. Blood was collected in EDTA tubes and processed within 24 hours, with PBMCs isolated through density gradient centrifugation. PBMCs intended for TCR sequencing were cryopreserved in liquid nitrogen and were subsequently thawed in a 37 degrees C water bath. A purity of at least 90% was achieved for sorted or isolated CD4+, CD8+ and CD8+ TEMRA cells.

RNA was extracted using the RNeasy kit, and about 0.5 to 1 microgram was reverse transcribed with random hexamers. The immunoSEQ multiplex PCR assay, which covers 54 Vbeta and 13 Jbeta segments, was used to amplify TCR beta CDR3 regions. Bias from PCR amplification was corrected by using a synthetic template baseline for primer optimization and for computational correction. As for the authors' bioinformatics: Reads were annotated to V, D and J genes according to IMGT and were analyzed with immunoSEQ Analyzer, with only productive sequences retained. To calculate clonality, Shannon entropy was normalized by log2 of the number of productive unique sequences and then subtracted from one. For each patient and control, public and private clones were evaluated among the 100 most prevalent clones. A clone was defined as Susac-specific if it was absent from the healthy and MS cohorts, from 1052 published viral clones and from other ImmuneACCESS disease sequences. Clones were called with MiXCR by TCRdb after fastp trimmed the public reads at Q25, and only in-frame beta chains were retained. Under each unique CDR3 protein, matching rows form one entry showing the most common genes and DNA. In this record, the V and J calls reflect TCRdb's handling and not the investigators' own analysis. Recorded for this sample are about 150,000 distinct CDR3 sequences; approximately 95% of them occurred a single time. The ten largest clones represent approximately 0.17% of the sample.

What was sequenced was CD8+ T cells from PBMCs. The receptor was derived from a human donor with Susac syndrome. Rearrangement joined TRBV12-3 or TRBV12-4 to TRBJ2-7; the D gene lacks a confident call. The DNA reads TGTGCCAGCAGTCTACGGGTGGGTGGGGAGCAGTACTTC. Its coded protein is CASSLRVGGEQYF.